The clone carrying this TCR beta chain appeared once. This entry comes from a study of shared clonotypes between healthy human individuals. The data were produced by immunoSEQ multiplex PCR, yet TCRdb's version contains in-frame clones alone and is incomplete. The sample includes nearly 1,000,000 clones, less than 85% of them seen just once. The receptor's source is a man aged 18 to 30 in good health. The sample consisted of memory CD4+ T cells sorted from blood. The subset: CD45RA-negative fraction.

The CDR3 nucleotides are TGCGCCAGCAGCTTCAATGGGGGCGAAGCTTTCTTT. Protein product: CASSFNGGEAFF. The rearrangement uses TRBV5-1 and TRBJ1-1; D perhaps matches TRBD1 (6 bases). This CDR3 is built from 12 residues. Germline CDR1 is SGHRS and CDR2 is YFSETQ. V lost 2 bases and J 8 bases, leaving 10 bases between the germline ends.